The rows below give T cell receptor beta chains drawn from one sample of a study of cytomegalovirus exposure and HLA in healthy donors. Data came from immunoSEQ multiplex PCR; TCRdb stores just in-frame clones and leaves some out. Among roughly 200,000 clones listed, 80% to 90% were seen once. The sequencing input was PBMCs. Receptor source: a woman aged 18-29 years in good health and CMV-seronegative. Each CDR3 is given with its conserved first and last residue. D genes are given only for firm matches. Size is omitted from some rows. Given values are once, few, many or a class for expanded clones.

d_call j_call clone_size v_call cdr3_aa cdr3_nt
TRBD2 TRBJ2-7 . TRBV6-5 CASSSSGRGDEQYF TGCGCCAGCAGTTCTAGCGGGAGAGGGGACGAGCAGTACTTC
. TRBJ2-6 . TRBV19 CASSSSRGDSGANVLTF TGTGCCAGTAGTAGTAGCAGGGGTGACTCTGGGGCCAACGTCCTGACTTTC
TRBD2 TRBJ2-7 . TRBV2 CASSMTSGALGEQYF TGTGCCAGCAGTATGACTAGCGGGGCTCTGGGCGAGCAGTACTTC
. TRBJ2-2 . TRBV7-2 CASSLAAGLTGELFF TGTGCCAGCAGCTTAGCGGCGGGCCTCACCGGGGAGCTGTTTTTT
TRBD1 TRBJ1-1 . TRBV6-5 CASSTLTGGNTEAFF TGTGCCAGCAGTACCTTAACAGGGGGGAACACTGAAGCTTTCTTT
TRBD1 TRBJ1-2 . TRBV7-9 CASSPGTGPGYTF TGTGCCAGCAGCCCCGGGACAGGGCCTGGCTACACCTTC
. TRBJ2-7 . TRBV9 CASSVAATQGPYEQYF TGTGCCAGCAGCGTAGCGGCCACCCAGGGGCCCTACGAGCAGTACTTC
. TRBJ1-1 . TRBV5-1 CASIKQENTEAFF TGCGCCAGCATAAAACAGGAGAACACTGAAGCTTTCTTT
TRBD1 TRBJ2-7 . TRBV9 CASSVEAGGAYEQYF TGTGCCAGCAGCGTAGAGGCAGGGGGAGCCTACGAGCAGTACTTC
. TRBJ2-6 . TRBV11-2 CASSPFPGANVLTF TGTGCCAGCAGCCCCTTCCCTGGGGCCAACGTCCTGACTTTC
TRBD1 TRBJ2-4 . TRBV5-6 CASSIDRGRYIQYF TGTGCCAGCAGCATAGACAGGGGGAGATACATTCAGTACTTC
. TRBJ2-3 . TRBV7-2 CASSFRGETDTQYF TGTGCCAGCAGCTTCAGGGGAGAGACAGATACGCAGTATTTT
TRBD2 TRBJ2-5 . TRBV4-2 CASSQAGRGETQYF TGTGCCAGCAGCCAAGCCGGGAGGGGGGAGACCCAGTACTTC
. TRBJ2-7 . TRBV27 CASSLTGSSYEQYF TGTGCCAGCAGTTTAACAGGGAGCTCCTACGAGCAGTACTTC
. TRBJ1-2 few TRBV27 CASSPSLLKREANYGYTF TGTGCCAGCAGTCCCAGTCTACTGAAGAGGGAAGCTAACTATGGCTACACCTTC